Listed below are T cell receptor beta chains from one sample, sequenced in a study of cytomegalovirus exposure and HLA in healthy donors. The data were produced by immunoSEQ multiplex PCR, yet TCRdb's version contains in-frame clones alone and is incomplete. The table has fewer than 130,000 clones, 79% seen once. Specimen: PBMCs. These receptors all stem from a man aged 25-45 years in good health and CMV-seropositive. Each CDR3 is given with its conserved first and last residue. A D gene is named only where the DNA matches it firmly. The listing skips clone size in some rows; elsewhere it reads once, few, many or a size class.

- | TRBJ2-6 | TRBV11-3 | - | TGTGCCAGCAGCCCAACTGGGGCCAACGTCCTGACTTTC | CASSPTGANVLTF
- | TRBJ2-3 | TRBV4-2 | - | TGTGCCAGCAGCCCCACTAGGACCGCAGATACGCAGTATTTT | CASSPTRTADTQYF
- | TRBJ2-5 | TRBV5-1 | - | TGCGCCAGCAGCGCAGATCAAGAGACCCAGTACTTC | CASSADQETQYF
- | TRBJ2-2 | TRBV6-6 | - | TGTGCCAGCGCGGGACAGTTAACCGGGGAGCTGTTTTTT | CASAGQLTGELFF
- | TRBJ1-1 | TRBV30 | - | TGTGCCTGGACGCTTGACACCGGCGCTGAAGCTTTCTTT | CAWTLDTGAEAFF
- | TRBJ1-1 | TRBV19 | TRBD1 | TGTGCCAGTATCTCGGACAGGGGGCTAGTAGCTTTCTTT | CASISDRGLVAFF
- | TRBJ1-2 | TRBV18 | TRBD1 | TGTGCCAGCTCACCACGGACAGGGGATGGCTACACCTTC | CASSPRTGDGYTF
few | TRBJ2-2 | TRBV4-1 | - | TGCGCCAGCAGCCAAGATCGGGGTCTCGGGGAGCTGTTTTTT | CASSQDRGLGELFF
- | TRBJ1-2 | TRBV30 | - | TGTGCCTGGATCGGCGGGCCTAACTATGGCTACACCTTC | CAWIGGPNYGYTF
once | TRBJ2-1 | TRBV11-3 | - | TGTGCCAGCTCTCCGCGGGGGCCTGGGTATGAGCAGTTCTTC | CASSPRGPGYEQFF
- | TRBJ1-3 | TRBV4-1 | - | TGCGCCAGCAGCCAAGTACGGGGCTCTGGAAACACCATATATTTT | CASSQVRGSGNTIYF
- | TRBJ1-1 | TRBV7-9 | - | TGTGCCAGCAGCTCCCTGGGGGAGGCCCCAGGGGCTTTCTTT | CASSSLGEAPGAFF
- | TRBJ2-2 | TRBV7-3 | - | TGTGCCAGCAGCCAACGGACAGCCACCGGGGAGCTGTTTTTT | CASSQRTATGELFF
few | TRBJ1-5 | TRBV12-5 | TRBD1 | TGTGCTAGTGCCCCACCGGGACAGGCCTTTTGGCCCCAGCATTTT | CASAPPGQAFWPQHF
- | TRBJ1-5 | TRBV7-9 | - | TGTGCCAGCAGCTTGACGGGGGGGAGCAATCAGCCCCAGCATTTT | CASSLTGGSNQPQHF
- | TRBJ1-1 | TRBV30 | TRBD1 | TGTGCCTGGAGTGTAAGCAGGGGGCGCGTTTTTGTCACTGAAGCTTTCTTT | CAWSVSRGRVFVTEAFF
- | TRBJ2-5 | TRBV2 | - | TGTGCCAGCAGTGAAGGGTGGAAAGTTTGGGGAGAAGAGACCCAGTACTTC | CASSEGWKVWGEETQYF
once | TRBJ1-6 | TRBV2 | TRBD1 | TGTGCCAGCAGAGATGGGACAGGGGGAAATTCACCCCTCCACTTT | CASRDGTGGNSPLHF
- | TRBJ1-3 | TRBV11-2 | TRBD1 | TGTGCCAGCAGCTTAGAAGGCTTTACAGGGGGCCACGGAAACACCATATATTTT | CASSLEGFTGGHGNTIYF
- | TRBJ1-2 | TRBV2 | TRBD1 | TGTGCCAGCACGGGACAGCGTATAGCTAACTATGGCTACACCTTC | CASTGQRIANYGYTF
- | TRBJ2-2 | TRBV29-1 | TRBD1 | TGCAGCGTTAAAGTGACAGGGCGTACGAACACCGGGGAGCTGTTTTTT | CSVKVTGRTNTGELFF
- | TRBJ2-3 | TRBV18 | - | TGTGCCAGCTCACCGGTGTTTGGAGGGGGCACAGATACGCAGTATTTT | CASSPVFGGGTDTQYF
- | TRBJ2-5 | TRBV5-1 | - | TGCGCCAGCAGGCCTAGCAGGGAGACCCAGTACTTC | CASRPSRETQYF
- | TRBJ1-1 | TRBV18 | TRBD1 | TGTGCCAGCTCACCCCCGACAGGGCGAAACACTGAAGCTTTCTTT | CASSPPTGRNTEAFF
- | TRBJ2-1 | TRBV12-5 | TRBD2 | TGTGCTAGTGGTTTGGAGGCGGCGGGGGGTGAGCAGTTCTTC | CASGLEAAGGEQFF
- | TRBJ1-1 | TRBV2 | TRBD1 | TGTGCCAGCGGGGGACAGCAGAACACTGAAGCTTTCTTT | CASGGQQNTEAFF
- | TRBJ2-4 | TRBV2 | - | TGTGCCAGCAATTTGGGCCCAGTGAACATTCAGTACTTC | CASNLGPVNIQYF
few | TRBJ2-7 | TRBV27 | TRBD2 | TGTGCCAGCAGTTTCTCCTCTAGCGGGGGGGGATCCTACGAGCAGTACTTC | CASSFSSSGGGSYEQYF